This T cell receptor beta chain is drawn from a study of T cells and copy number aberrations in small-cell lung cancer. Donors had limited-stage small-cell lung cancer and underwent surgical resection in Hangzhou, China, between the late 2000s and the early 2020s. All donors had upfront surgery, without preoperative chemotherapy or radiotherapy, and never received immunotherapy. TCRdb keeps only in-frame clones here, not all; method: immunoSEQ multiplex PCR. The sample holds 2,500 to 3,000 clones, roughly 80% seen once. On this clone: Its matching antigen is unknown. Other DNA sequences in this specimen translate into the identical CDR3.

Germline lookup yields CDR1 SEHNR and CDR2 FQNEAQ (reference sequence). Germline trimming cut 3 bases from V and 4 bases from J; bases unmatched to any gene: 5. The CDR3 totals 15 residues. Whole-study results and caveats: Versus adjacent lung, tumor T-cell richness and clonality were lower; density nonsignificantly. The tissue was entirely formalin-fixed and paraffin-embedded, which is known to produce sequencing artifacts.

J is TRBJ1-1 and V is TRBV7-9; 10 bases line up with TRBD1. The source is a man between 35 and 55 years old with small cell lung cancer. The material sequenced was normal tissue next to the tumor. The CDR3 spells CASSFGDRGGTEAFF. The CDR3 bases are TGTGCCAGCAGCTTTGGGGACAGGGGAGGCACTGAAGCTTTCTTT.